This T cell receptor (beta chain) was sequenced during a study of T cell changes during pregnancy in multiple sclerosis. This clone has just one count. The assay was immunoSEQ multiplex PCR, and TCRdb's table has in-frame clones only and misses some. There are 40,000 to 50,000 clones in the sample; 89% occur only once, and 1.2% lies in the top ten. V lost 5 bases to trimming and J lost 7 bases, with 14 bases between them. Germline CDR1 and CDR2: LGHNT and FRNRAP. The CDR3 contains 14 residues. The rearrangement links TRBV12-5 to TRBJ2-2; TRBD1 might be the D (7 bases). The starting material was CD4+ T cells from peripheral blood mononuclear cells, obtained in the first trimester of pregnancy. This receptor was taken from a female donor with multiple sclerosis, enrolled in a pregnancy study. The CDR3 nucleotides are TGTGCTAGTGGTAACAGGGGAGGCGGCGGGGAGCTGTTTTTT. It is translated as CASGNRGGGGELFF.